This T cell receptor (beta chain) was identified during a study of early T cells in non-severe SARS-CoV-2 infection. Overall study: Bulk RNA isolated from unsorted whole blood underwent sequencing; chains were not paired.

Study-wide results and caveats: Using VDJdb, the matching emphasized anti-spike CD8 responses while missing private and CD4 specificities.

cDNA molecules, individually, were tagged with unique molecular identifiers. TCRdb used MiXCR to reprocess the 5' RACE reads, holding one entry per CDR3 protein. The data contain about 48,000 distinct CDR3 sequences, about 6.2% of them seen just once; the ten biggest clones take up under 9%. The V gene lost 8 bases and the J gene lost 5 bases, with 11 bases spanning the gap. The germline CDR1 and CDR2 sequences are SGHNT and YENEEA. The CDR3 contains 12 residues. This clonotype was seen ten or more times. Its antigen is not identified. The sample here was whole blood, taken at baseline. The V and J genes are TRBV11-3 and TRBJ2-3; TRBD1 or TRBD2 may be the D gene (5 bases each). This clonotype was sampled from an adult who was a healthcare worker with PCR-confirmed SARS-CoV-2 infection or an uninfected control (not recorded which). This chain's CDR3 is CASSERGDTQYF. CDR3 bases: TGTGCCAGCTCGGAGAGGGGAGATACGCAGTATTTT.